This record concerns one TCR beta chain sequence. Its antigen is currently not known. No base quality information exists; no much larger clone differs at one position. The sequenced samples came from patients who had active juvenile idiopathic arthritis. Sorting was carried out immediately after cells were thawed, and dead cells were excluded with Live/Dead Fixable Near-IR Stain. This specimen comes from a study of circulating and synovial CD4+ cells in juvenile arthritis (dated by TCRdb to the mid-2010s). A note on the overall study: TCRbeta CDR3 repertoires of circulating HLA-DR+ CD4 T cells, bulk blood CD4 T cells and synovial CD4 T cells were compared within each patient. Repertoire sequencing aimed to confirm that a circulating synovial-like CD4 T cell subset was enriched in synovial clonotypes.

The research as a whole found: Circulating pathogenic-like lymphocytes were found to cluster with synovial T cells, and a substantially higher fraction of CDR3 sequences was shared with synovium by circulating pathogenic-like lymphocytes than by bulk blood. No difference between circulating pathogenic-like lymphocytes and bulk blood T cells was detected by traditional Vbeta family usage analysis. Synovial and circulating pathogenic-like lymphocyte repertoires were less diverse than bulk blood CD4 repertoires, and some CPL samples were as oligoclonal as synovium. Because T cell genome counts in CPL samples and bulk blood CD4 samples differed by at least an order of magnitude, sample-size effects were addressed. Because overlap with synovium rose as sequencing depth increased, the measured fractions of shared clonotypes likely underestimated the overlap of the full repertoire.

The library came from the immunoSEQ multiplex PCR assay. An external provider carried out the TCRbeta CDR3 sequencing as a commercial service. On the authors' methods: The analyses used productive nucleotide sequences together with amino acid sequences obtained by in silico translation. Diversity was quantified by Renyi entropy over a range of alpha values, with sample size equalised by taking the median of 200 repeated subsamples. The distance between each pair of repertoires was calculated as one minus the Chao-modified Jaccard index, which corrects for under-sampling, and this distance was used for clustering. Frequency-weighted overlap with synovial clonotypes was calculated across 200 sample sizes, using 200 draws without replacement for each, and the value reported was the one at the size of the smaller sample. TCRdb stores this immuneACCESS table with in-frame sequences only. Part of the clones is absent; in the studies checked, under half of the shortfall reflects unresolved V genes, and no reason is known for the rest. V and J calls and clone size are as listed in that table; D and trimming were resolved from the DNA. This sample gives about 33,000 clones in total; about 96% of them show up just once. The biggest ten clones account for 0.15% to 0.2% of the sample.

Relative to germline, V is missing 3 bases and J is missing 2 bases, with 6 bases of the junction outside any gene match. The CDR3 contains 15 residues, cysteine and phenylalanine counted. Only the CDR3 portion is preserved as DNA: 45 bases, with reading frame beginning at the first base. For CDR1 and CDR2, the germline V gene (reference sequence) lists SEHNR and FQNEAQ. The rearrangement combines TRBV7-9 with TRBJ2-7; TRBD2 lines up with 8 middle nucleotides. The receptor's source is a human donor with juvenile idiopathic arthritis. Sequences were obtained from CD4+ T cells from blood. DNA sequence: TGTGCCAGCAGCTTCGTCCCGGGACTAGCCTACGAGCAGTACTTC. Its amino acids are CASSFVPGLAYEQYF.